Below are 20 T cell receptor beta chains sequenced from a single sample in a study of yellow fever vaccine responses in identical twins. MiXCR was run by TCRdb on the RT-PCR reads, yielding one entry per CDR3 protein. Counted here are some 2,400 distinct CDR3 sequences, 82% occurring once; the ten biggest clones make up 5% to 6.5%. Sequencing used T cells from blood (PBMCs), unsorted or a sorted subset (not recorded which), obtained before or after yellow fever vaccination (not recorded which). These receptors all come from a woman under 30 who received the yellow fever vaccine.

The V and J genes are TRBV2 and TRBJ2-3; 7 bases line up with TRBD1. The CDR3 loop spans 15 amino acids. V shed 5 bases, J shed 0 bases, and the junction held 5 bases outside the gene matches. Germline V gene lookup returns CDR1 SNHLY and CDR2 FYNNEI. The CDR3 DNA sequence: TGTGCCAGCAGTCTCGGGACAGACAGCACAGATACGCAGTATTTT. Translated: CASSLGTDSTDTQYF.

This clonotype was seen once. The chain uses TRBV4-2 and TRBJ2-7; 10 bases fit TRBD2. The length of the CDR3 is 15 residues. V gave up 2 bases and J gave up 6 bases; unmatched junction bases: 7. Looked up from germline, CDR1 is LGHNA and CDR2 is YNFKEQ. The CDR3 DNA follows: TGTGCCAGCAGCCAACTAGCGGGAGATATCGCCGAGCAGTACTTC. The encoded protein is CASSQLAGDIAEQYF.

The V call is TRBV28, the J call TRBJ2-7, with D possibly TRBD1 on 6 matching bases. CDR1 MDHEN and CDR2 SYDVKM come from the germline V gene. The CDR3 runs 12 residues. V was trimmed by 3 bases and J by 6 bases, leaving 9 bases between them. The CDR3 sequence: CASSFQGFEQYV. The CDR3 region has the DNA TGTGCCAGCAGTTTCCAGGGGTTCGAGCAGTACGTC.

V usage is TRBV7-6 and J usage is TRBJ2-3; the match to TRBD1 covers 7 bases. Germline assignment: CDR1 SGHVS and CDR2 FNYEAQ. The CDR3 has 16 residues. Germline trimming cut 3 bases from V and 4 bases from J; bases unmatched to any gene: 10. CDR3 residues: CASSFEIDRDADTQYF. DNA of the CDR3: TGTGCCAGCAGCTTCGAGATTGACAGGGACGCAGATACGCAGTATTTT. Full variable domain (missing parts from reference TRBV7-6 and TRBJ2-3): GAGVSQSPRYKVTKRGQDVALRCDPISGHVSLYWYRQALGQGPEFLTYFNYEAQQDKSGLPNDRFSAERPEGSISTLTIQRTEQRDSAMYRCASSFEIDRDADTQYFGPGTRLTVL.

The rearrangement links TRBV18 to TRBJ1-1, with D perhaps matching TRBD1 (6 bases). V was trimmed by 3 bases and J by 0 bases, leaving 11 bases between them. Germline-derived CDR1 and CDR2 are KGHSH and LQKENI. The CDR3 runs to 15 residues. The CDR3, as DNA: TGTGCCAGCTCACCGAGGGGGAACATGAACACTGAAGCTTTCTTT. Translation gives CASSPRGNMNTEAFF.

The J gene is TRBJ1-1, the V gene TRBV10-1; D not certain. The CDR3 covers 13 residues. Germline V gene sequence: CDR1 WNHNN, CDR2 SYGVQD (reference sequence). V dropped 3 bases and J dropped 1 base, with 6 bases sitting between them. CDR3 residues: CASSEDENTEAFF. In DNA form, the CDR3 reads TGCGCCAGCAGTGAAGATGAGAACACTGAAGCTTTCTTT.

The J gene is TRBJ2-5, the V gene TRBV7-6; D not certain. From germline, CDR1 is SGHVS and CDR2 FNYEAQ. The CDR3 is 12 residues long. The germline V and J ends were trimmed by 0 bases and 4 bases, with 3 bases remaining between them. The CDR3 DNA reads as TGTGCCAGCAGCTTAGCGCTAGAGACCCAGTACTTC. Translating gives CASSLALETQYF.

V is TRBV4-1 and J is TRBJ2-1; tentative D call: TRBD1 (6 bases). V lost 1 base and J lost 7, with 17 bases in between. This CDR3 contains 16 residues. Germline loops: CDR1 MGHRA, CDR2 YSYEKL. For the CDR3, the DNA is TGCGCCAGCAGCCAAGTTTTACAGGGACGACCAAATGAGCAGTTCTTC. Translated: CASSQVLQGRPNEQFF.

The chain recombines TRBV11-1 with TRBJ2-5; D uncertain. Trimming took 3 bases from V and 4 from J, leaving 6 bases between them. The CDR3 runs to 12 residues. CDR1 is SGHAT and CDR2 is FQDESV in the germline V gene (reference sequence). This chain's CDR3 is CASSFGGETQYF. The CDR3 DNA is TGTGCCAGCAGCTTCGGCGGAGAGACCCAGTACTTC.

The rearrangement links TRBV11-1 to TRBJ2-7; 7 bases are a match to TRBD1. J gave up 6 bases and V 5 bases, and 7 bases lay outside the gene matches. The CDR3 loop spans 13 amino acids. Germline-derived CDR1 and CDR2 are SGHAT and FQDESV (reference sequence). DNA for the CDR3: TGTGCCAGCAGCCAGACCCGGGACAGCGAGCAGTACTTC. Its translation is CASSQTRDSEQYF.

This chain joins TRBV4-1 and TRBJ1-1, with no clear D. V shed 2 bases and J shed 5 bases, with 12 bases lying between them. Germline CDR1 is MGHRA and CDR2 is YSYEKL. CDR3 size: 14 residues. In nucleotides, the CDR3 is TGCGCCAGCAGCCAACAGCGTCGGGGTACTGAAGCTTTCTTT. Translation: CASSQQRRGTEAFF.

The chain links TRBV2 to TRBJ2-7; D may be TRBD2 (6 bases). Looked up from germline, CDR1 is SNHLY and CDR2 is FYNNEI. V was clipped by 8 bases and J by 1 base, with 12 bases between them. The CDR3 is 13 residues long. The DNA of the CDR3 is TGTGCCAGCCTAGCGTACTTTTCCTACGAGCAGTACGTC. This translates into CASLAYFSYEQYV.

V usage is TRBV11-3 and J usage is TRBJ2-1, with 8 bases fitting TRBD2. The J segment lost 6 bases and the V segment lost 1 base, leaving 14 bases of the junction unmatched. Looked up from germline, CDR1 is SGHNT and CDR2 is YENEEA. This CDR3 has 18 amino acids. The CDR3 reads CASSLVGLAGRRANEQFF. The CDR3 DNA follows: TGTGCCAGCAGCTTAGTCGGGCTAGCGGGCCGCCGGGCCAATGAGCAGTTCTTC.

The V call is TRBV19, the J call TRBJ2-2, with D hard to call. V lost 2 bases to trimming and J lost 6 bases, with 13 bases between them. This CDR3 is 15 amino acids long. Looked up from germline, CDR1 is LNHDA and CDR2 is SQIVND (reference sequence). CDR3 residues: CASSISAATPGELFF. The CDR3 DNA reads TGTGCCAGTAGTATATCGGCAGCGACCCCCGGGGAGCTGTTTTTT.

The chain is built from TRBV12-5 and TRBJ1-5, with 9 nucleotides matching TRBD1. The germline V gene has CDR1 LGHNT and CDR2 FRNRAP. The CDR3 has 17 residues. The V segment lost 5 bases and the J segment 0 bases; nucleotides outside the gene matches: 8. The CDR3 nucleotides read TGTGCTAGTGGTAACCGGGACAGGGCTTATAGCAATCAGCCCCAGCATTTT. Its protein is CASGNRDRAYSNQPQHF.

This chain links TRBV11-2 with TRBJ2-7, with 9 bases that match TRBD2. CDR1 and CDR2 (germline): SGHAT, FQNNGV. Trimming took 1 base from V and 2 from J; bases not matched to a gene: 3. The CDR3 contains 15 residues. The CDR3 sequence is CASSLGLAGTYEQYF. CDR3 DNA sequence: TGTGCCAGCAGCTTAGGGCTAGCGGGAACCTACGAGCAGTACTTC.

The CDR3 sequence: CASSRGTTTDTQYF. CDR3 DNA: TGCGCCAGCAGCCGGGGGACTACCACAGATACGCAGTATTTT. The chain carries TRBV4-3 and TRBJ2-3, with TRBD2 matching over 7 bases. Germline V gene sequence: CDR1 LGHNA, CDR2 YSLEER. The CDR3 is 14 amino acids. The V gene end was trimmed by 4 bases and the J gene end by 2 bases; junction bases not matched to a gene: 3.

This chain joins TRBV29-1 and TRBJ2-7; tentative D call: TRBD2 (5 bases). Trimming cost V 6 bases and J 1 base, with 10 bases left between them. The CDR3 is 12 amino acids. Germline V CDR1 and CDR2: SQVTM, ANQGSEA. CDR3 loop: CSVEDGSYEQYF. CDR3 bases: TGCAGCGTGGAGGATGGGTCCTACGAGCAGTACTTC.

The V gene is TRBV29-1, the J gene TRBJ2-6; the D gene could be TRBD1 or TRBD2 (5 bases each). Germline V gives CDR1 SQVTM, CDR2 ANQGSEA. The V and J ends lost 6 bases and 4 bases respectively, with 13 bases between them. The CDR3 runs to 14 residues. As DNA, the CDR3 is TGCAGCGTCCGAGGGGTATCAGGGGCCAACGTCCTGACTTTC. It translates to CSVRGVSGANVLTF.

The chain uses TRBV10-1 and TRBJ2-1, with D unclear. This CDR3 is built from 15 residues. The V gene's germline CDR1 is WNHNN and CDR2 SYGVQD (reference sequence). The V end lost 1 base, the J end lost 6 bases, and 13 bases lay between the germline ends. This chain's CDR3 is CASSELTDQLNEQFF. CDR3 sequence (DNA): TGCGCCAGCAGTGAGTTAACCGATCAGCTCAATGAGCAGTTCTTC.